The 30 T cell receptor beta chains listed next were all sequenced from one sample in a study of T cells in Graves' hyperthyroidism and ophthalmopathy. The CDR3 regions of TCR beta were amplified from RNA transcripts. The HTBI primer set was used in a first-round RT-PCR of the TCR CDR3. TCRdb fed the multiplex PCR reads into MiXCR, producing one record per CDR3 protein. The sample includes a few hundred thousand distinct CDR3 sequences, around a sixth of them seen just once. Sequencing input: blood. The source is a woman younger than 35 with Graves' hyperthyroidism that later progressed to Graves' ophthalmopathy.

The rearrangement uses TRBV20-1 and TRBJ2-7; 9 bases map to TRBD2. V trimming: 1 base; J trimming: 6 bases; junction bases outside the gene matches: 4. The CDR3 runs 13 residues. Germline V gives CDR1 DFQATT, CDR2 SNEGSKA (reference sequence). CDR3 bases: TGCAGTGCTAGAGGTAGCGGGAGAGGCGAGCAGTACTTC. The encoded protein is CSARGSGRGEQYF.

A few counts support this clonotype. The J gene is TRBJ2-5, the V gene TRBV5-1; 8 positions agree with TRBD1. Germline trimming cut 1 base from V and 4 bases from J; bases unmatched to any gene: 9. This CDR3 region has 16 residues. Per the germline V gene, CDR1 is SGHRS and CDR2 is YFSETQ. The CDR3 DNA sequence: TGCGCCAGCAGCTTGTATGGTCAGGGGGCACGAGAGACCCAGTACTTC. Translating it yields CASSLYGQGARETQYF.

In its sample, this clonotype was seen many times. The rearrangement links TRBV4-3 to TRBJ1-1; D is unresolved. This CDR3 is built from 16 residues. The germline V gene has CDR1 LGHNA and CDR2 YSLEER. The V end lost 5 bases, the J end lost 1 base, and 17 bases lay between the germline ends. The CDR3 nucleotides read TGCGCCAGCAGCTCCGACCGGGCTACACCGAACACTGAAGCTTTCTTT. This encodes CASSSDRATPNTEAFF.

This clonotype was counted a single time. This sequence joins TRBV20-1 and TRBJ2-3; possibly TRBD2 for D (5 bases). Germline loops: CDR1 DFQATT, CDR2 SNEGSKA (reference sequence). Deletions cut 6 bases from V and 2 bases from J, with 12 bases between. The CDR3 spans 13 residues. CDR3 DNA: TGCAGTGCCCCCAAGCGGCCCACAGATACGCAGTATTTT. It is translated as CSAPKRPTDTQYF.

This chain connects TRBV11-2 to TRBJ2-7; TRBD1 matches 12 bases. J gave up 5 bases and V 3 bases, and 5 bases lay outside the gene matches. CDR3 length: 15 residues. The germline V gene has CDR1 SGHAT and CDR2 FQNNGV. CDR3 in DNA: TGTGCCAGCAGCTTGCCGGGACAGGGGGCCAACGAGCAGTACTTC. It specifies CASSLPGQGANEQYF.

At least ten counts were recorded for this clonotype. The rearrangement uses TRBV28 and TRBJ1-5, with TRBD1 as a possible D gene (6 bases). The ends were cut back, 7 bases at V and 3 bases at J, with 16 bases in the middle. CDR3 length: 15 residues. CDR1 is MDHEN, CDR2 SYDVKM, per germline. CDR3 sequence reads: CASTIGPGDNQPQHF. The CDR3 DNA reads as TGTGCCAGCACCATAGGTCCAGGGGACAATCAGCCCCAGCATTTT.

A few counts support this clonotype. The chain uses TRBV20-1 and TRBJ2-5; 8 nucleotides match TRBD1. Germline V gene lookup returns CDR1 DFQATT and CDR2 SNEGSKA (reference sequence). V lost 6 bases and J lost 9; bases outside the gene matches: 9. This CDR3 is 12 amino acids long. The CDR3 region has the DNA TGCAGTGCCTTGACACAGGGGGAGGCCCAGTACTTC. It translates to CSALTQGEAQYF.

The chain carries TRBV20-1 and TRBJ1-3; D ambiguous. Per germline, CDR1 DFQATT and CDR2 SNEGSKA (reference sequence). The ends were cut back, 5 bases at V and 0 bases at J, with 11 bases in the middle. The CDR3 runs 14 residues. CDR3 in amino acids: CSADDGNSGNTIYF. CDR3 DNA: TGCAGTGCTGACGACGGCAACTCTGGAAACACCATATATTTT.

This clonotype occurred a few times. This chain connects TRBV7-8 to TRBJ1-1; a weak D match, TRBD1 (5 bases). The germline V gene has CDR1 SGHVS and CDR2 FQNEAQ. The V and J ends lost 6 bases and 7 bases respectively, with 9 bases between them. This CDR3 contains 11 residues. The CDR3 sequence is CASRGVDEAFF. The CDR3 nucleotides are TGTGCCAGCAGAGGGGTGGATGAAGCTTTCTTT.

This clonotype was counted a single time. V and J are TRBV19 and TRBJ2-1; TRBD1 aligns across 8 bases. The germline V gene encodes CDR1 LNHDA and CDR2 SQIVND (reference sequence). Unmatched junction bases numbered 7, after V lost 4 bases and J lost 8 bases. The CDR3 runs to 14 residues. In DNA, the CDR3 is TGTGCCAGTAGTAACCGGGACAGGCGTGATGAGCAGTTCTTC. It is translated as CASSNRDRRDEQFF.

This clonotype showed up just a few times. J is TRBJ2-3 and V is TRBV7-9; the D is unclear. Germline-derived CDR1 and CDR2 are SEHNR and FQNEAQ (reference sequence). V was shortened by 4 bases and J by 2 bases, with 16 bases between the two germline ends. The CDR3 runs to 16 residues. The CDR3, as DNA: TGTGCCAGCAGCTCGAATTCCGGACCCACCACAGATACGCAGTATTTT. Its protein is CASSSNSGPTTDTQYF.

The sample holds many counts of this clonotype. The chain combines TRBV2 with TRBJ2-3; no clear D. With 2 bases removed from V and 0 bases from J, the gap between germline ends came to 15 bases. This CDR3 region has 17 residues. Germline values: CDR1 SNHLY, CDR2 FYNNEI. The CDR3 is CASSEHGGALSTDTQYF. The CDR3 bases are TGTGCCAGCAGTGAACACGGCGGAGCGCTTAGCACAGATACGCAGTATTTT.

This clonotype was recorded at least ten times. V and J are TRBV5-1 and TRBJ2-7; D is possibly TRBD1 or TRBD2 (7 bases each). V dropped 6 bases and J dropped 0 bases, with 13 bases sitting between them. In germline, CDR1 is SGHRS, CDR2 YFSETQ. This CDR3 comprises 14 residues. CDR3 in DNA: TGCGCCAGCACGGCGGGGGACAGCTCCTACGAGCAGTACTTC. This translates into CASTAGDSSYEQYF.

This clonotype was seen at least ten times. The chain uses TRBV11-2 and TRBJ1-1, with 8 bases matching TRBD1. Per germline, CDR1 SGHAT and CDR2 FQNNGV. The CDR3 covers 15 residues. With 1 base clipped from V and 5 bases from J, the junction kept 6 bases outside the gene matches. In nucleotides, the CDR3 is TGTGCCAGCAGCTTAGCGGGCAGGGGGCGAACTGAAGCTTTCTTT. This translates into CASSLAGRGRTEAFF.

This clonotype was counted many times. The chain links TRBV6-2 or TRBV6-3 to TRBJ2-1; the match to TRBD2 covers 10 bases. Germline trimming cut 2 bases from V and 3 bases from J; bases unmatched to any gene: 10. The CDR3 is 18 amino acids. Looked up from germline, CDR1 is MNHEY and CDR2 is SVGEGT. CDR3 nucleotide sequence: TGTGCCAGCAGTTACACGCGGACTAGCGGCCGACTCTACAATGAGCAGTTCTTC. It yields the protein CASSYTRTSGRLYNEQFF.

V and J are TRBV19 and TRBJ2-7; 9 bases map to TRBD1. The V and J ends lost 11 bases and 4 bases, in that order; junction bases with no gene match: 6. CDR3 length equals 12 residues. The germline V gene has CDR1 LNHDA and CDR2 SQIVND (reference sequence). The CDR3 DNA reads as TGTGCCGACCGACAGGGGGGTTACGAGCAGTACTTC. This sequence encodes CADRQGGYEQYF.

This clonotype was counted only a few times. The rearrangement uses TRBV28 and TRBJ1-5; 9 bases agree with TRBD1. Unmatched junction bases numbered 7, after V lost 4 bases and J lost 6 bases. CDR3 length equals 15 residues. In germline, CDR1 is MDHEN, CDR2 SYDVKM. CDR3 sequence: CASSSGDRGAQPQHF. CDR3 nucleotide sequence: TGTGCCAGCAGTTCCGGTGACAGGGGGGCTCAGCCCCAGCATTTT. Full variable domain (missing parts from reference TRBV28 and TRBJ1-5): DVKVTQSSRYLVKRTGEKVFLECVQDMDHENMFWYRQDPGLGLRLIYFSYDVKMKEKGDIPEGYSVSREKKERFSLILESASTNQTSMYLCASSSGDRGAQPQHFGDGTRLSIL.

This clonotype was counted a few times. V gene TRBV6-1 combines with J gene TRBJ2-3, with D hard to call. This CDR3 comprises 13 residues. Trimming stripped 8 bases from V and 0 bases from J, with 9 bases between. The V gene's germline CDR1 is MNHNS and CDR2 SASEGT. The DNA of the CDR3 is TGTGCCAGCGGTGCATTTAGCACAGATACGCAGTATTTT. It encodes CASGAFSTDTQYF.

The J gene is TRBJ1-1, the V gene TRBV6-6, with 7 bases lining up with TRBD1. The length of the CDR3 is 14 residues. Germline V gene data show CDR1 as MNHNY and CDR2 as SVGAGI (reference sequence). V gave up 0 bases and J gave up 3 bases; unmatched junction bases: 1. The chain's CDR3 is CASSYSQGDTEAFF. The CDR3 region has the DNA TGTGCCAGCAGTTACTCCCAGGGGGACACTGAAGCTTTCTTT.

The chain couples TRBV5-1 to TRBJ1-2; the D is unclear. The CDR3 contains 16 residues. V shed 4 bases and J shed 0 bases, with 16 bases lying between them. In germline, CDR1 is SGHRS, CDR2 YFSETQ. The CDR3 nucleotides read TGCGCCAGCAGCCCCGAACGCCATCAGCCTAACTATGGCTACACCTTC. Translating gives CASSPERHQPNYGYTF.

This clonotype has only a few counts. This chain links TRBV6-1 with TRBJ1-1; possible D gene TRBD1, 6 bases. V lost 1 base to trimming and J lost 6 bases, with 15 bases between them. Germline V lookup: CDR1 MNHNS, CDR2 SASEGT. This CDR3 region has 15 residues. CDR3 region: CASSEDRVTRAEAFF. The CDR3 DNA follows: TGTGCCAGCAGTGAAGACAGGGTAACGAGAGCTGAAGCTTTCTTT.

Remarks on this clonotype: The DNA is omitted, as the CDR3 cannot be located on it reliably, and the CDR3 follows TCRdb's listing. J is TRBJ2-2 and V is TRBV7-9; TRBD1, the table's D call, was not compared with the DNA. Germline assignment: CDR1 SEHNR and CDR2 FQNEAQ (reference sequence). The CDR3 is made up of 24 amino acids, end residues included. The CDR3 here is CASSLGRVDVDEQYFGPDTGELFF.

This sequence joins TRBV10-3 and TRBJ1-6; TRBD1 might be the D (5 bases). Between the trimmed V and J ends, which lost 8 bases and 5 bases, there was a span of 19 bases. The CDR3 loop spans 16 amino acids. Germline CDR1 reads ENHRY; CDR2 reads SYGVKD. The CDR3 region is CAIAEPGLADNSPLHF. In nucleotides, the CDR3 is TGTGCCATCGCAGAACCAGGGCTAGCGGATAATTCACCCCTCCACTTT.

This clonotype was counted ten times or more. V is TRBV7-9 and J is TRBJ2-5, with D possibly matching TRBD1 (6 bases). Germline assignment: CDR1 SEHNR and CDR2 FQNEAQ (reference sequence). This CDR3 is 19 amino acids long. V dropped 0 bases and J dropped 6 bases, with 26 bases sitting between them. Written as DNA, the CDR3 is TGTGCCAGCAGCTTAGCGCAACTTCAGACGCCACAGGGTCGGAAGACCCAGTACTTC. Translation gives CASSLAQLQTPQGRKTQYF.

To note about this clonotype: Since a much larger clone is just one base distant, this may be a read error. The chain couples TRBV19 to TRBJ2-2; TRBD1 aligns across 8 bases. There are 14 residues in the CDR3. CDR1 and CDR2 from the germline V gene are LNHDA and SQIVND (reference sequence). The CDR3 sequence: CASRTGEGTGEPFF. DNA of the CDR3: TGTGCCAGTAGGACAGGGGAAGGCACCGGGGAGCCGTTTTTT.

This clonotype was found a few times. The chain recombines TRBV5-1 with TRBJ2-3; D possibly matches TRBD1 or TRBD2 (6 bases each). V was clipped by 6 bases and J by 2 bases, with 13 bases between them. Germline CDR1 SGHRS, CDR2 YFSETQ. The CDR3 has 14 residues. The DNA for the CDR3 is TGCGCCAGCATGCTACAGGGACTCACAGATACGCAGTATTTT. Amino acid sequence: CASMLQGLTDTQYF.

This clonotype occurred a few times. CDR3 loop: CASTNRASGIYEQYF. CDR3 coding DNA: TGTGCCAGCACCAACCGGGCTAGCGGCATCTACGAGCAGTACTTC. The chain joins TRBV11-2 to TRBJ2-7; 7 nucleotides agree with TRBD2. Germline CDR1 is SGHAT and CDR2 is FQNNGV. The CDR3 runs to 15 residues. The V and J ends lost 7 bases and 3 bases, in that order; junction bases with no gene match: 12.

Many counts were recorded for this clonotype. The chain is built from TRBV7-2 and TRBJ2-7; 12 bases line up with TRBD2. Germline V CDR1 and CDR2: SGHTA, FQGNSA. The CDR3 contains 16 residues. J gave up 7 bases and V 5 bases, and 12 bases lay outside the gene matches. CDR3 region: CASSQGASGRAREQYF. The DNA of the CDR3 is TGTGCCAGCAGCCAAGGAGCTAGCGGGAGGGCAAGGGAGCAGTACTTC.

At least ten counts were recorded for this clonotype. This chain links TRBV12-3 or TRBV12-4 with TRBJ2-1; 14 nucleotides match TRBD2. V gave up 6 bases and J gave up 9 bases; unmatched junction bases: 16. There are 18 residues in the CDR3. CDR3 bases: TGTGCCAGCAGAGTAACCGGGACTAGCGGGAGTGGGGGTAGTGAGCAGTTCTTC. Its translation: CASRVTGTSGSGGSEQFF.

This clonotype has at least ten counts. V gene TRBV2 combines with J gene TRBJ2-3, with a tentative D call TRBD2 (6 bases). CDR3 length equals 16 residues. V lost 2 bases, J lost 1 base, and 13 bases lay in between. CDR1 and CDR2 from the germline V gene are SNHLY and FYNNEI. The CDR3 is CASSELGRERTDTQYF. In DNA, the CDR3 is TGTGCCAGCAGTGAACTGGGGCGGGAACGCACAGATACGCAGTATTTT.